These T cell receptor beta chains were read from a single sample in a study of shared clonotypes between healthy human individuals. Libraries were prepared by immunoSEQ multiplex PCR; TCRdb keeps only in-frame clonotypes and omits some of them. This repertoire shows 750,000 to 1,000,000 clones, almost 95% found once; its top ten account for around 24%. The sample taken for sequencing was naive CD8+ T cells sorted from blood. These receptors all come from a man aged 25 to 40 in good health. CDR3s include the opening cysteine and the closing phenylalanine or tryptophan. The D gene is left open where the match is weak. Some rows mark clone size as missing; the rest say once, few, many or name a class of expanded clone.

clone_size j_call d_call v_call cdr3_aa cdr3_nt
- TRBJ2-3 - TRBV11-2 CASRTFRDLRTDTQYF TGTGCCAGCAGAACCTTCCGGGACTTACGCACTGATACGCAGTATTTT
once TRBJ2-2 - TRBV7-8 CASSFSRTGELFF TGTGCCAGCAGCTTTTCTAGGACCGGGGAGCTGTTTTTT
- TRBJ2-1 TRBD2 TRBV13 CASSLGLAGYNEQFF TGTGCCAGCAGCTTGGGACTAGCGGGATACAATGAGCAGTTCTTC
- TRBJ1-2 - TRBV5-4 CASSGANYGYTF TGTGCCAGCAGTGGGGCCAACTATGGCTACACCTTC
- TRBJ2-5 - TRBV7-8 CASSLGWGGAETQYF TGTGCCAGCAGCTTAGGATGGGGGGGGGCCGAGACCCAGTACTTC
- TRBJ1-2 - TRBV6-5 CASSSTSGFSAYGYTF TGTGCCAGCAGTTCGACCTCAGGGTTCTCCGCCTATGGCTACACCTTC
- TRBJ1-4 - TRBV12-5 CASGRGGEKLFF TGTGCTAGTGGTAGAGGTGGAGAAAAACTGTTTTTT
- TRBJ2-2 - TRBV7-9 CASSLESSGGPNTGELFF TGTGCCAGCAGCTTAGAATCATCGGGCGGACCGAACACCGGGGAGCTGTTTTTT
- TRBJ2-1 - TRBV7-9 CASSLSRAEQFF TGTGCCAGCAGCTTATCTAGGGCTGAGCAGTTCTTC
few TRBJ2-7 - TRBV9 CASSVETGYEQYF TGTGCCAGCAGCGTAGAAACAGGCTACGAGCAGTACTTC
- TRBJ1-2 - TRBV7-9 CASSLALAEPNYGYTF TGTGCCAGCAGCTTAGCGTTGGCAGAGCCCAACTATGGCTACACCTTC
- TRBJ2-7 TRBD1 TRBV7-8 CASSLGGRTGAEQYF TGTGCCAGCAGCTTAGGGGGGCGGACAGGGGCCGAGCAGTACTTC
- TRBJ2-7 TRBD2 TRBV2 CASSEELAGDIEQYF TGTGCCAGCAGTGAGGAACTAGCGGGAGATATAGAGCAGTACTTC
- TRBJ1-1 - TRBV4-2 CASSQEQQMNTEAFF TGTGCCAGCAGCCAAGAACAACAGATGAACACTGAAGCTTTCTTT
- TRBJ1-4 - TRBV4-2 CASSQVARGNEKLFF TGTGCCAGCAGCCAAGTTGCCAGGGGAAATGAAAAACTGTTTTTT
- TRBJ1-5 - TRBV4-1 CASSYRSKAYPQHF TGCGCCAGCAGCTATAGATCGAAAGCTTATCCCCAGCATTTT